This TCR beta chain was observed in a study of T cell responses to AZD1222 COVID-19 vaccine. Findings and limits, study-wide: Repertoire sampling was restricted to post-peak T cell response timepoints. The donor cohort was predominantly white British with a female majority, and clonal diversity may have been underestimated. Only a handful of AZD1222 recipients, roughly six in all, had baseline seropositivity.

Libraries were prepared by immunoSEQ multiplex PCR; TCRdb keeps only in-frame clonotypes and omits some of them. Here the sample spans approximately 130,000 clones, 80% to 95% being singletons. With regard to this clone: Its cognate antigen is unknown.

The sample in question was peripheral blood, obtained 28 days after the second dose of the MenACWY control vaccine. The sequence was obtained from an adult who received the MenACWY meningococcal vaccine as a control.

Here the CDR3 reads CASSLTGLNTEAFF. In DNA, the CDR3 is TGTGCCAGCAGCTTAACAGGGTTGAACACTGAAGCTTTCTTT. The chain couples TRBV7-2 to TRBJ1-1, with a possible D match to TRBD1 (6 bases). CDR1 SGHTA and CDR2 FQGNSA come from the germline V gene. The CDR3 covers 14 residues. V was shortened by 2 bases and J by 0 bases, with 7 bases between the two germline ends.